These 22 T cell receptor beta chains originate from one sample sequenced in a study of chemoradiotherapy in HPV16-positive cancers. Clones were sequenced by immunoSEQ multiplex PCR, and TCRdb holds only the in-frame ones, with some missing. The table shows roughly 30,000 clones, with around 93% occurring only once. Sequenced material: blood, taken from a patient who underwent chemoradiotherapy. These receptors came from a human donor with HPV-associated anogenital cancer.

The genes are TRBV28 and TRBJ1-2, with TRBD1 identical over 7 bases. The CDR3 covers 13 residues. Germline lookup yields CDR1 MDHEN and CDR2 SYDVKM. The trim removed 6 bases at V and 4 bases at J, leaving 5 bases unmatched. Here the CDR3 reads CASRSQGTYGYTF. CDR3 coding DNA: TGTGCCAGCAGATCACAGGGGACCTATGGCTACACCTTC.

This chain connects TRBV6-4 to TRBJ2-5, with 10 bases matching TRBD1. The germline gives CDR1 MRHNA, CDR2 SNTAGT. V shed 4 bases and J 4 bases; nucleotides not matched to a gene: 0. The CDR3 runs to 13 residues. CDR3 sequence: CASSGDRGETQYF. CDR3 sequence (DNA): TGTGCCAGCAGTGGGGACAGGGGAGAGACCCAGTACTTC.

The rearrangement uses TRBV7-6 and TRBJ2-7; D ambiguous. In germline, CDR1 is SGHVS, CDR2 FNYEAQ. The CDR3 consists of 13 residues. The V end lost 1 base, the J end lost 4 bases, and 8 bases lay between the germline ends. This CDR3 is CASSLGTAYEQYF. The CDR3 DNA sequence: TGTGCCAGCAGCTTAGGTACAGCATACGAGCAGTACTTC.

The rearrangement joins TRBV5-5 to TRBJ1-2; no clear D. This CDR3 region has 11 residues. The V and J ends lost 3 bases and 7 bases respectively, with 7 bases between them. Looked up from germline, CDR1 is SGHKS and CDR2 is YYEKEE (reference sequence). CDR3 loop: CASSWGRGYTF. Here the CDR3 DNA reads TGTGCCAGCAGCTGGGGTCGTGGCTACACCTTC. Drawing the rest from reference TRBV5-5 and TRBJ1-2, the complete variable domain is DAGVTQSPTHLIKTRGQQVTLRCSPISGHKSVSWYQQVLGQGPQFIFQYYEKEERGRGNFPDRFSARQFPNYSSELNVNALLLGDSALYLCASSWGRGYTFGSGTRLTVV.

This chain uses TRBV4-1 with TRBJ2-2, with TRBD1 as a possible D gene (6 bases). The CDR3 is made up of 16 amino acids. Germline V gene data show CDR1 as MGHRA and CDR2 as YSYEKL. V lost 4 bases, J lost 1 base, and 13 bases lay in between. The CDR3 spells CASSRMPGVNTGELFF. DNA for the CDR3: TGCGCCAGCAGCCGGATGCCAGGGGTGAACACCGGGGAGCTGTTTTTT.

V gene TRBV4-1 combines with J gene TRBJ1-5; D perhaps matches TRBD1 (5 bases). The CDR3 consists of 15 residues. From germline, CDR1 is MGHRA and CDR2 YSYEKL. V shed 4 bases and J shed 2 bases, with 12 bases lying between them. The CDR3 bases are TGCGCCAGCAGCCCGGGGGGGTTTGGCAATCAGCCCCAGCATTTT. As protein: CASSPGGFGNQPQHF.

For this clone: Compared with germline, one end of the junction differs, possibly owing to a read error. This sequence joins TRBV6-1 and TRBJ2-2; 9 bases are a match to TRBD2. The CDR3 is made up of 14 amino acids. The V gene's germline CDR1 is MNHNS and CDR2 SASEGT. The CDR3 reads CASSEAIMREGGVF. DNA for the CDR3: TGTGCCAGCAGTGAAGCGATAATGCGGGAGGGGGGTGTTTTT.

The chain has TRBV6-5 and TRBJ2-1; D is unresolved. The V gene lost 7 bases and the J gene lost 4 bases, with 8 bases spanning the gap. Looked up from germline, CDR1 is MNHEY and CDR2 is SVGAGI. The CDR3 covers 12 residues. CDR3 DNA: TGTGCCAGCAAAAGTCAGTACAATGAGCAGTTCTTC. Translating it yields CASKSQYNEQFF.

CDR3 sequence reads: CASSLVPAGSYEQYF. In nucleotides, the CDR3 is TGTGCCAGCAGCTTGGTACCGGCCGGGAGCTACGAGCAGTACTTC. The J gene is TRBJ2-7, the V gene TRBV5-4; maybe TRBD2 (6 bases). CDR1 is SGHNT, CDR2 YYREEE, per germline (reference sequence). Trimming took off 0 bases at V and 3 bases at J, with 13 bases between the two ends. This CDR3 has 15 residues.

The rearrangement links TRBV30 to TRBJ2-2, with TRBD1 as a possible D gene (5 bases). The germline CDR1 and CDR2 sequences are GTSNPN and SVGIG (reference sequence). This CDR3 contains 15 residues. V was shortened by 4 bases and J by 0 bases, with 12 bases between the two germline ends. CDR3 amino acids: CAWIRQTANTGELFF. The CDR3 region has the DNA TGTGCCTGGATCCGACAGACCGCGAACACCGGGGAGCTGTTTTTT.

The chain carries TRBV6-1 and TRBJ2-6; no reliable D call. The CDR3 extends over 15 amino acids. V was cut by 3 bases and J by 1 base, with 7 bases left in between. Germline CDR1 MNHNS, CDR2 SASEGT. CDR3 coding DNA: TGTGCCAGCAGTGAGGCCACATCTGGGGCCAACGTCCTGACTTTC. It codes for CASSEATSGANVLTF.

This clone was recorded only once. The same CDR3 also results from other DNA sequences found in this sample. J is TRBJ1-1 and V is TRBV18, with unresolved D. The germline V gene has CDR1 KGHSH and CDR2 LQKENI. CDR3 length equals 13 residues. V was shortened by 0 bases and J by 0 bases, with 2 bases between the two germline ends. CDR3 residues: CASSPPVNTEAFF. The DNA for the CDR3 is TGTGCCAGCTCACCACCGGTGAACACTGAAGCTTTCTTT.

This chain joins TRBV9 and TRBJ1-5; no definite D call. V lost 0 bases and J lost 3, with 10 bases in between. This CDR3 is 15 amino acids long. Germline V gene data show CDR1 as SGDLS and CDR2 as YYNGEE. CDR3 sequence reads: CASSVEGRANQPQHF. Here the CDR3 DNA reads TGTGCCAGCAGCGTAGAAGGGAGGGCCAATCAGCCCCAGCATTTT.

J is TRBJ1-4 and V is TRBV30; D gene ambiguous. CDR3 size: 10 residues. The germline V gene has CDR1 GTSNPN and CDR2 SVGIG (reference sequence). V dropped 8 bases and J dropped 6 bases, with 7 bases sitting between them. The CDR3 loop is CAAYHEKLFF. The CDR3 nucleotides are TGTGCCGCTTACCATGAAAAACTGTTTTTT.

The V gene is TRBV19, the J gene TRBJ2-3, with 10 positions matching TRBD2. V gave up 1 base and J gave up 0 bases; unmatched junction bases: 1. This CDR3 has 16 amino acids. Per germline, CDR1 LNHDA and CDR2 SQIVND (reference sequence). CDR3 DNA sequence: TGTGCCAGTAGTATAGGGGGACTAGCGAGCACAGATACGCAGTATTTT. This translates into CASSIGGLASTDTQYF.

V is TRBV15 and J is TRBJ1-2, with no clear D. From germline, CDR1 is LNHNV and CDR2 YYDKDF (reference sequence). V shed 1 base and J shed 0 bases, with 9 bases lying between them. This CDR3 has 15 residues. The CDR3 DNA reads as TGTGCCACCAGCAGAGGGGCCAATACTAACTATGGCTACACCTTC. Encoded protein: CATSRGANTNYGYTF.

This chain connects TRBV7-9 to TRBJ2-1, with 10 bases matching TRBD2. Germline V gene sequence: CDR1 SEHNR, CDR2 FQNEAQ (reference sequence). CDR3 length equals 17 residues. V trimming: 0 bases; J trimming: 4 bases; junction bases outside the gene matches: 6. CDR3 region: CASSLAGSGGLYNEQFF. The DNA of the CDR3 is TGTGCCAGCAGCTTAGCAGGTAGCGGGGGGTTATACAATGAGCAGTTCTTC.

In this sample, this clone turned up once. This chain uses TRBV4-3 with TRBJ1-6; weak D call: TRBD1 (5 bases). CDR1 LGHNA and CDR2 YSLEER come from the germline V gene. The CDR3 is 17 amino acids. Between the trimmed V and J ends, which lost 0 bases and 6 bases, there was a span of 15 bases. The CDR3 DNA reads TGCGCCAGCAGCCAAGATCCCCGGGGGGGATCTAATTCACCCCTCCACTTT. As protein: CASSQDPRGGSNSPLHF.

The CDR3 here is CASSKTYTEAFF. As DNA, the CDR3 is TGTGCCAGTAGTAAAACTTACACTGAAGCTTTCTTT. V gene TRBV19 combines with J gene TRBJ1-1; D remains unclear. V gave up 4 bases and J gave up 3 bases, with 6 bases separating them. The CDR3 is 12 amino acids. Germline CDR1 and CDR2: LNHDA and SQIVND (reference sequence).

The gene calls are TRBV5-1 and TRBJ2-1, with 9 bases lining up with TRBD2. Per the germline V gene, CDR1 is SGHRS and CDR2 is YFSETQ. The CDR3 consists of 18 residues. V lost 0 bases and J lost 0; bases outside the gene matches: 7. DNA of the CDR3: TGCGCCAGCAGCTTGGGGCTAGCGGGGACGAGCTCCTACAATGAGCAGTTCTTC. Translating it yields CASSLGLAGTSSYNEQFF.

The V gene is TRBV5-5, the J gene TRBJ2-7; D is undetermined. CDR3 size: 12 residues. The germline CDR1 and CDR2 sequences are SGHKS and YYEKEE (reference sequence). Trimming left V 2 bases short and J 6 bases short, with 9 bases between. The CDR3 here is CASSFSLREQYF. The CDR3 DNA reads TGTGCCAGCAGCTTTAGCCTCCGCGAGCAGTACTTC.

V usage is TRBV18 and J usage is TRBJ2-3; D gene ambiguous. This CDR3 has 18 residues. Germline lookup yields CDR1 KGHSH and CDR2 LQKENI. V was trimmed by 4 bases and J by 1 base, leaving 21 bases between them. The CDR3 region is CASSLSIGDFRGTDTQYF. The CDR3 DNA reads TGTGCCAGCTCACTTTCCATAGGCGATTTTAGGGGCACAGATACGCAGTATTTT.